One and the same sample provided the 11 T cell receptor beta chains below, sequenced in a study of shared T cell receptors in the human thymus. Sequencing used immunoSEQ multiplex PCR; TCRdb keeps in-frame clones, though not all of them. The profile covers approximately 730,000 clones, with roughly 88% appearing a single time and about 0.011% taken by the ten largest. The same data also went into a second study, on human thymus T cells.

The sequencing sample was made of thymocytes. Every receptor here comes from a girl under two years old with a congenital heart defect.

This clone was seen only once. Other nucleotide sequences from this sample produce the same CDR3. The chain has TRBV27 and TRBJ1-1; no clear D gene. The CDR3 length is 15 residues. V lost 2 bases, J lost 0 bases, and 10 bases lay in between. Per the germline V gene, CDR1 is MNHEY and CDR2 is SMNVEV (reference sequence). The CDR3 sequence: CASSLSRSVNTEAFF. CDR3 DNA sequence: TGTGCCAGCAGTTTAAGCCGTTCGGTGAACACTGAAGCTTTCTTT.

The chain couples TRBV6-1 to TRBJ1-2; TRBD1 aligns across 7 bases. Trimming took 3 bases from V and 4 from J; bases not matched to a gene: 8. The CDR3 length is 15 residues. CDR1 and CDR2 from the germline V gene are MNHNS and SASEGT. CDR3 region: CASSEADRDFYGYTF. CDR3 in DNA: TGTGCCAGCAGTGAGGCTGACAGGGACTTCTATGGCTACACCTTC.

This rearrangement joins TRBV2 to TRBJ2-1; perhaps TRBD1 as D (5 bases). Germline V gene data show CDR1 as SNHLY and CDR2 as FYNNEI. V lost 6 bases, J lost 0 bases, and 15 bases lay in between. The CDR3 is 16 residues long. The CDR3 spells CASRGRVPSSYNEQFF. The CDR3 bases are TGTGCCAGCAGGGGCAGGGTCCCAAGCTCCTACAATGAGCAGTTCTTC.

The V gene is TRBV28, the J gene TRBJ2-3, with TRBD2 identical over 10 bases. Trimming cost V 2 bases and J 0 bases; bases outside gene matches: 17. Germline CDR1 and CDR2: MDHEN and SYDVKM. The CDR3 totals 21 residues. DNA of the CDR3: TGTGCCAGCAGTTTAGTTTTTCCTAGCGGGGGCCGGAGGACTAGCACAGATACGCAGTATTTT. The encoded protein is CASSLVFPSGGRRTSTDTQYF.

The chain uses TRBV7-9 and TRBJ1-1, with D possibly being TRBD1 (5 bases). Trimming shortened V by 0 bases and J by 1 base, and 12 bases separated the two germline ends. The germline V gene has CDR1 SEHNR and CDR2 FQNEAQ (reference sequence). The CDR3 sequence is 16 residues long. CDR3 in DNA: TGTGCCAGCAGCTTAGCAGTATCAGGGCAGAACACTGAAGCTTTCTTT. The encoded protein is CASSLAVSGQNTEAFF.

Of note for this clone: Other DNA variants within this sample encode the same CDR3. V is TRBV6-5 and J is TRBJ1-6; 9 nucleotides align to TRBD1. After removal of 5 bases from V and 6 bases from J, the junction contained 5 bases not matched to a gene. Looked up from germline, CDR1 is MNHEY and CDR2 is SVGAGI. The CDR3 consists of 15 residues. CDR3 region: CASSPGTGLNSPLHF. CDR3 bases: TGTGCCAGCAGTCCTGGGACAGGGCTTAATTCACCCCTCCACTTT.

V gene TRBV18 combines with J gene TRBJ1-6; D not resolved. Germline CDR1 and CDR2: KGHSH and LQKENI. The CDR3 extends over 14 amino acids. V lost 4 bases to trimming and J lost 3 bases, with 7 bases between them. Here the CDR3 DNA reads TGTGCCAGCTCACGCAGAATCTATAATTCACCCCTCCACTTT. Its translation is CASSRRIYNSPLHF.

V is TRBV5-1 and J is TRBJ2-7, with 9 bases aligning to TRBD1. Germline V CDR1 and CDR2: SGHRS, YFSETQ. The CDR3 covers 18 residues. The junction had 14 bases not matched to a gene; V was cut back by 4 bases and J by 0 bases. The CDR3: CASSPNRGRIVSSYEQYF. CDR3 DNA sequence: TGCGCCAGCAGCCCTAACAGGGGGCGCATCGTCAGCTCCTACGAGCAGTACTTC.

The genes are TRBV6-1 and TRBJ1-3; D is perhaps TRBD1 (5 bases). The CDR3 loop spans 19 amino acids. The V end was cut by 2 bases, the J end by 0 bases, with 20 bases between. The germline V gene encodes CDR1 MNHNS and CDR2 SASEGT. The CDR3 nucleotides read TGTGCCAGCAGTGAAAATTTTCGGCAGGGCCTACCCTCTGGAAACACCATATATTTT. Protein: CASSENFRQGLPSGNTIYF.

A word on this clone: One end of the junction does not line up with germline, which may come from a read error. This sequence joins TRBV5-1 and TRBJ2-5, with D possibly matching TRBD2 (5 bases). This CDR3 contains 14 residues. Germline CDR1 and CDR2: SGHRS and YFSETQ. The CDR3, as DNA: TGCGCCAGCAGCTTGCTGGGATTCGGGGAGATCCAGTACTTC. Protein sequence: CASSLLGFGEIQYF.

This chain joins TRBV6-6 and TRBJ1-1; possible D gene TRBD1, 5 bases. There are 15 residues in the CDR3. Germline V gene sequence: CDR1 MNHNY, CDR2 SVGAGI (reference sequence). The V end was cut by 2 bases, the J end by 0 bases, with 10 bases between. CDR3 sequence (DNA): TGTGCCAGCAGTTACGTCACAGGCGTGAACACTGAAGCTTTCTTT. Its translation is CASSYVTGVNTEAFF.